This entry lists 17 T cell receptor beta chains sequenced from one sample in a study of shared clonotypes between healthy human individuals. The data were produced by immunoSEQ multiplex PCR, yet TCRdb's version contains in-frame clones alone and is incomplete. The table includes under 700,000 clones, about 95% detected once. Naive CD8 cells were CD45RO-negative, positively selected for CCR7, excluding terminally differentiated effector memory CD45RA+ cells. Material for sequencing was naive CD8+ T cells sorted from blood. The source is a woman in her 30s in good health.

The V gene is TRBV4-2, the J gene TRBJ2-3; 8 nucleotides agree with TRBD2. Germline V CDR1 and CDR2: LGHNA, YNFKEQ. The CDR3 is made up of 16 amino acids. Losses at the gene ends were 4 bases for V and 0 bases for J; bases not matched to a gene: 6. The CDR3 DNA reads as TGTGCCAGCAGCCTAAAAGCTAGCGGGAGCACAGATACGCAGTATTTT. The encoded protein is CASSLKASGSTDTQYF.

This clone has just one count. The CDR3 loop is CASSITGGAASEQYF. CDR3 in DNA: TGTGCCAGTAGTATCACAGGGGGCGCGGCGTCCGAGCAGTACTTC. The V gene is TRBV19, the J gene TRBJ2-7; 9 positions match TRBD1. The V gene's germline CDR1 is LNHDA and CDR2 SQIVND (reference sequence). V lost 3 bases and J lost 6; bases outside the gene matches: 9. The CDR3 is 15 residues long.

The V call is TRBV7-6, the J call TRBJ2-2, with D uncertain. From germline, CDR1 is SGHVS and CDR2 FNYEAQ. This CDR3 region has 14 residues. V gave up 5 bases and J gave up 8 bases, with 15 bases separating them. DNA of the CDR3: TGTGCCAGCAGCCCCGAGGCCGCACGAGGGGAGCTGTTTTTT. Translated, it gives CASSPEAARGELFF.

V and J are TRBV9 and TRBJ2-7; D may correspond to TRBD1 or TRBD2 (6 bases each). This CDR3 comprises 15 residues. Germline-derived CDR1 and CDR2 are SGDLS and YYNGEE. Trimming removed 3 bases at V and 5 bases at J, with 18 bases between. DNA for the CDR3: TGTGCCAGCAGCGGCGAGGGGGGATTTCGGGACGAGCAGTACTTC. It yields the protein CASSGEGGFRDEQYF.

As concerns this clone: Other DNA sequences from this sample encode an identical CDR3 as well. The chain recombines TRBV27 with TRBJ2-3; a possible D gene is TRBD1 (6 bases). V dropped 3 bases and J dropped 0 bases, with 7 bases sitting between them. The length of the CDR3 is 14 residues. The germline V gene has CDR1 MNHEY and CDR2 SMNVEV (reference sequence). The CDR3 loop reads CASSFTGSTDTQYF. CDR3 sequence (DNA): TGTGCCAGCAGTTTTACAGGGAGCACAGATACGCAGTATTTT.

Turning to this clone: At one boundary the junction diverges from the germline segment, which might be a read error. The chain couples TRBV7-9 to TRBJ1-2; D unclear. Per the germline V gene, CDR1 is SEHNR and CDR2 is FQNEAQ (reference sequence). The CDR3 extends over 16 amino acids. The CDR3 DNA sequence: TGTGCCAGCAGTTTAGCTACAGAGGCCTATAACTATGGCTACACCTTC. Translation: CASSLATEAYNYGYTF. The variable domain in full, completed from reference TRBV7-9 and TRBJ1-2, reads DTGVSQNPRHKITKRGQNVTFRCDPISEHNRLYWYRQTLGQGPEFLTYFQNEAQLEKSRLLSDRFSAERPKGSFSTLEIQRTEQGDSAMYLCASSLATEAYNYGYTFGSGTRLTVV.

This clone showed up just once. The chain has TRBV5-4 and TRBJ2-7; D unclear. The CDR3 length is 13 residues. CDR1 is SGHNT and CDR2 is YYREEE in the germline V gene (reference sequence). V was pared by 2 bases and J by 2 bases, with 8 bases between. The CDR3 reads CASSFGLTYEQYF. CDR3 bases: TGTGCCAGCAGCTTTGGGCTAACCTACGAGCAGTACTTC.

The J gene is TRBJ2-7, the V gene TRBV4-1; D is perhaps TRBD2 (6 bases). Germline values: CDR1 MGHRA, CDR2 YSYEKL. The V end was cut by 2 bases, the J end by 1 base, with 12 bases between. The CDR3 runs to 15 residues. The CDR3 is CASSQTGLPSYEQYF. The CDR3 DNA reads as TGCGCCAGCAGCCAAACGGGACTTCCTTCCTACGAGCAGTACTTC.

V usage is TRBV7-9 and J usage is TRBJ2-1; 7 nucleotides agree with TRBD2. The CDR3 is made up of 16 amino acids. Trimming removed 5 bases from V and 7 bases from J; junction bases left unmatched: 14. In germline, CDR1 is SEHNR, CDR2 FQNEAQ (reference sequence). CDR3 amino acids: CASSPTGRELVNEQFF. DNA for the CDR3: TGTGCCAGCAGCCCCACGGGGCGGGAGTTAGTTAATGAGCAGTTCTTC.

The CDR3 sequence: CASSHGGNQPQHF. The CDR3 DNA follows: TGTGCCAGCAGTCACGGAGGCAATCAGCCCCAGCATTTT. The chain employs TRBV27 and TRBJ1-5; no clear D gene. Germline lookup yields CDR1 MNHEY and CDR2 SMNVEV (reference sequence). This CDR3 region has 13 residues. The V end lost 5 bases, the J end lost 2 bases, and 7 bases lay between the germline ends.

This clone appeared a single time. V is TRBV7-3 and J is TRBJ2-3; D unclear. Deletions cut 5 bases from V and 2 bases from J, with 14 bases between. This CDR3 is 15 amino acids long. CDR1 and CDR2 from the germline V gene are SGHTA and FQGTGA. The CDR3 here is CASSRPPGITDTQYF. The CDR3 DNA reads TGTGCCAGCAGCCGCCCTCCTGGAATCACAGATACGCAGTATTTT.

The rearrangement links TRBV4-1 to TRBJ2-7, with a weak D call TRBD2 (5 bases). The V gene lost 0 bases and the J gene lost 4 bases, with 16 bases spanning the gap. CDR1 MGHRA and CDR2 YSYEKL come from the germline V gene. CDR3 size: 16 residues. The CDR3 loop reads CASSQDRWAGGYEQYF. The CDR3 DNA reads TGCGCCAGCAGCCAAGATAGGTGGGCAGGCGGGTACGAGCAGTACTTC.

Remarks on this clone: Distinct nucleotide sequences in the sample also encode this CDR3. The chain recombines TRBV19 with TRBJ2-7, with no clear D. The CDR3 covers 14 residues. V lost 3 bases to trimming and J lost 3 bases, with 12 bases between them. The germline gives CDR1 LNHDA, CDR2 SQIVND (reference sequence). The CDR3 reads CASSIAGTGYEQYF. The CDR3 coding sequence is TGTGCCAGTAGTATTGCAGGCACTGGCTACGAGCAGTACTTC.

The chain joins TRBV9 to TRBJ2-7, with 7 bases identical to TRBD1. Unmatched junction bases numbered 2, after V lost 0 bases and J lost 5 bases. Germline CDR1 and CDR2: SGDLS and YYNGEE. This CDR3 is 13 amino acids long. This CDR3 is CASSVGQGHEQYF. CDR3 coding DNA: TGTGCCAGCAGCGTAGGACAGGGCCACGAGCAGTACTTC. The full variable domain, rest sourced from reference TRBV9 and TRBJ2-7, is DSGVTQTPKHLITATGQRVTLRCSPRSGDLSVYWYQQSLDQGLQFLIQYYNGEERAKGNILERFSAQQFPDLHSELNLSSLELGDSALYFCASSVGQGHEQYFGPGTRLTVT.

Of note for this clone: Other DNA sequences in this sample translate to the same CDR3. The chain links TRBV18 to TRBJ2-7; 9 nucleotides line up with TRBD1. Germline loops: CDR1 KGHSH, CDR2 LQKENI. The V and J ends lost 3 bases and 3 bases, in that order; junction bases with no gene match: 0. There are 13 residues in the CDR3. CDR3 region: CASSPTGGYEQYF. The CDR3 region has the DNA TGTGCCAGCTCACCGACAGGGGGCTACGAGCAGTACTTC.

The CDR3 coding sequence is TGTGCCAGCAGCCTAGCGGAAACTAGCACAGATACGCAGTATTTT. It encodes CASSLAETSTDTQYF. The chain is built from TRBV6-6 and TRBJ2-3, with TRBD2 matching 7 bases. V was pared by 6 bases and J by 0 bases, with 6 bases of the junction left unmatched. CDR3 length: 15 amino acids. The germline gives CDR1 MNHNY, CDR2 SVGAGI (reference sequence).

This clone was observed once. This chain connects TRBV27 to TRBJ2-7; 12 bases are a match to TRBD2. Germline V gene lookup returns CDR1 MNHEY and CDR2 SMNVEV (reference sequence). V gave up 7 bases and J gave up 4 bases; unmatched junction bases: 5. The CDR3 consists of 14 residues. The CDR3 protein is CASKGGTSGYEQYF. In DNA form, the CDR3 reads TGTGCCAGCAAGGGTGGGACTAGCGGGTACGAGCAGTACTTC.